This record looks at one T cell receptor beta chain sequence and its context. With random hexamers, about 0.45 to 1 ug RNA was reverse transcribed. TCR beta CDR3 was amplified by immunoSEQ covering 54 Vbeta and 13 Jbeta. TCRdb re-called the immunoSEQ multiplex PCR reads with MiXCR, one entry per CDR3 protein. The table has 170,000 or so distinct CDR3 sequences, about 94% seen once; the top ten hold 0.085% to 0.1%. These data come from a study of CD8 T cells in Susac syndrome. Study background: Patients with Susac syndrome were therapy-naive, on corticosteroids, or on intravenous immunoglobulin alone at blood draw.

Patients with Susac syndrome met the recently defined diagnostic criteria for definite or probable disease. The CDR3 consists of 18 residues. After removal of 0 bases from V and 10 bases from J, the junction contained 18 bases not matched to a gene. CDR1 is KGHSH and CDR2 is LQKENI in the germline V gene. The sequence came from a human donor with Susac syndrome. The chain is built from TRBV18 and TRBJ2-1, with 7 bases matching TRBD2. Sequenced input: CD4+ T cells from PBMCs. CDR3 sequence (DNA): TGTGCCAGCTCACCACCGTTAGGCCTTAAAGCGGGATCATCGGAGCAGTTCTTC. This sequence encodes CASSPPLGLKAGSSEQFF. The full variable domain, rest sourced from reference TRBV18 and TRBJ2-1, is NAGVMQNPRHLVRRRGQEARLRCSPMKGHSHVYWYRQLPEEGLKFMVYLQKENIIDESGMPKERFSAEFPKEGPSILRIQQVVRGDSAAYFCASSPPLGLKAGSSEQFFGPGTRLTVL.